Each of the 10 T cell receptor beta chains below was sequenced from the same sample in a study of T cells in women clearing cervical HPV infection. Sequencing was performed with immunoSEQ multiplex PCR; in TCRdb, only in-frame clones are kept and a portion is missing. Seen in this sample are roughly 48,000 clones; the ten most common clones hold around 1.5%. Sequenced material: blood buffy coat. These receptors all come from a woman between 18 and 70 years old with a cervical HPV16 infection that either progressed to CIN3+ or cleared (not recorded which).

On this clone: The read ends 3 residues early relative to the CDR3; the germline J gene fills the gap. V is TRBV7-3 and J is TRBJ2-3, with D tentatively TRBD2 (7 bases). The CDR3 totals 16 residues. V gave up 5 bases and J gave up 0 bases, with 15 bases separating them. Germline V gene data show CDR1 as SGHTA and CDR2 as FQGTGA. CDR3 DNA, as far as it was read: TGTGCCAGCAGCGAGGGGGGGCGTGCTAGCACAGATACG. Translated, it gives CASSEGGRASTDT. The whole CDR3 is CASSEGGRASTDTQYF.

Details on this clone: The observed sequence ends 3 residues before the CDR3 terminus, with the missing tail filled in from the germline J gene. The V call is TRBV5-6, the J call TRBJ1-4; D gene unclear. V lost 5 bases to trimming and J lost 0 bases, with 8 bases between them. The germline V gene has CDR1 SGHDT and CDR2 YYEEEE. The CDR3 extends over 14 amino acids. CDR3 DNA (partial): TGTGCCAGCAGTGGCGGGGCAACTAATGAAAAA. Translating gives CASSGGATNEK. The CDR3 in full is CASSGGATNEKLFF. Full variable domain (rest looked up from reference TRBV5-6 and TRBJ1-4): DAGVTQSPTHLIKTRGQQVTLRCSPKSGHDTVSWYQQALGQGPQFIFQYYEEEERQRGNFPDRFSGHQFPNYSSELNVNALLLGDSALYLCASSGGATNEKLFFGSGTQLSVL.

As for this clone: The read finishes 3 residues shy of the CDR3 end, and the germline J gene is used to complete it. The genes are TRBV7-8 and TRBJ2-7, with D maybe TRBD1 (6 bases). Per germline, CDR1 SGHVS and CDR2 FQNEAQ. V dropped 1 base and J dropped 5 bases, with 12 bases sitting between them. This CDR3 comprises 14 residues. Incomplete CDR3 DNA: TGTGCCAGCAGCTTAGATGGGACACTCGACGAG. Translating gives CASSLDGTLDE. The whole CDR3 reads CASSLDGTLDEQYF.

Regarding this clone: The CDR3 extends 3 residues past the end of the read, so its final part is completed from the germline J gene. The gene calls are TRBV2 and TRBJ1-2; 10 bases are a match to TRBD1. The CDR3 extends over 15 amino acids. CDR1 is SNHLY and CDR2 is FYNNEI in the germline V gene. The J segment lost 1 base and the V segment lost 5 bases, leaving 4 bases of the junction unmatched. The CDR3 sequence is CASSPRDRGNYGYTF. The CDR3 bases that were read are TGTGCCAGCAGTCCCCGGGACAGGGGTAACTATGGC.

On this clone itself: The observed sequence ends 3 residues before the CDR3 terminus, with the missing tail filled in from the germline J gene. V and J are TRBV12-3 or TRBV12-4 and TRBJ1-4; D possibly corresponds to TRBD1 (6 bases). The CDR3 runs to 11 residues. The sequenced part of the CDR3 DNA is TGTGCCAGCAGTCTGGGGACATCA. Protein sequence: CASSLGTS. The complete CDR3 protein is CASSLGTSLFF.

Points on this clone: Coverage ceases 3 residues before the CDR3 finishes, and the germline J gene fills in the end. This chain joins TRBV6-2 or TRBV6-3 and TRBJ1-5; 7 bases map to TRBD1. This CDR3 has 16 residues. CDR1 MNHEY and CDR2 SVGEGT come from the germline V gene. Unmatched junction bases numbered 10, after V lost 6 bases and J lost 2 bases. CDR3 protein: CASSWGKGAGNQPQHF. Incomplete CDR3 DNA: TGTGCCAGCAGCTGGGGAAAGGGGGCTGGCAATCAGCCC.

The CDR3 bases that were read are TGTGCCAGCAGCGCCGGGACTACATCCCGAAACATT. Translated: CASSAGTTSRNI. The entire CDR3 protein reads CASSAGTTSRNIQYF. The chain combines TRBV5-4 with TRBJ2-4; 7 bases match TRBD2. The read gets to within 3 residues of the CDR3 end, and the germline J gene fills in the rest. V gave up 4 bases and J gave up 6 bases; unmatched junction bases: 10. The CDR3 runs 15 residues. Germline CDR1 and CDR2: SGHNT and YYREEE (reference sequence).

Note on this clone: The read stops 3 residues short of the end of the CDR3; the missing end is completed from the germline J gene. J is TRBJ2-3 and V is TRBV2; 12 positions agree with TRBD2. This CDR3 has 17 residues. The V gene end was trimmed by 4 bases and the J gene end by 0 bases; junction bases not matched to a gene: 5. From germline, CDR1 is SNHLY and CDR2 FYNNEI. The sequenced part of the CDR3 DNA is TGTGCCAGCAGTGGACTAGCGGGGGTTGCTAGCACAGATACG. It yields the protein CASSGLAGVASTDT. The CDR3 as a whole reads CASSGLAGVASTDTQYF.

Comments on this clone: The read ends 3 residues shy of where the CDR3 ends; the end is completed using the germline J gene. The chain carries TRBV2 and TRBJ2-5; TRBD2 aligns across 8 bases. Per the germline V gene, CDR1 is SNHLY and CDR2 is FYNNEI. With 3 bases clipped from V and 4 bases from J, the junction kept 10 bases outside the gene matches. CDR3 length: 16 residues. The part of the CDR3 DNA that was read is TGTGCCAGCAGTGAGACGCCTAGCGGGTTGGTAGAGACC. Translated, it gives CASSETPSGLVET. The whole CDR3 reads CASSETPSGLVETQYF.

CDR3 protein: CASSTLWATQYF. Partial CDR3 DNA: TGTGCCAGCAGCACCCTTTGGGCTACG. The chain couples TRBV7-2 to TRBJ2-3; D call uncertain. The CDR3 end falls 3 residues outside the read, so it is completed with the germline J gene. The CDR3 is made up of 12 amino acids. V shed 5 bases and J shed 8 bases, with 11 bases lying between them. Germline CDR1 and CDR2: SGHTA and FQGNSA.